By proportion, the clone carrying this TCR delta chain is medium-sized (0.01 to 0.1%). Its antigen remains unidentified. The source of the sample is a study of gamma delta lymphoproliferative disorders and STAT genes. Study context: At least 50 ng of genomic DNA went into each LymphoTrack Dx TCRG Assay library. For the delta chain, EuroClonality-NGS standard procedure was applied.

The study, taken as a whole, reports: Leukemic cells skewed toward terminal effectors, unlike likely varied control T cells. Most major patient clonotypes were shared with at least one healthy donor.

PBMCs from patients and controls supplied the genomic DNA for sequencing. The trim removed 2 bases at V and 2 bases at J, leaving 11 bases unmatched. CDR3 length: 19 amino acids. The V gene's germline CDR1 is TSWWSYY and CDR2 QGS. TCRdb re-called the multiplex PCR reads via CATT. The profile shows fewer than 4,500 delta-chain clones, more than 1% of them singletons. The clonotype originates from a human donor in good health. The chain joins TRDV1 to TRDJ1; 13 bases align to TRDD3. The sample was blood. The CDR3 DNA sequence: TGTGCTCTTGGGGAATCGAACTGGGGGATACGGGGTTGTACCGATAAACTCATCTTT. This translates into CALGESNWGIRGCTDKLIF.